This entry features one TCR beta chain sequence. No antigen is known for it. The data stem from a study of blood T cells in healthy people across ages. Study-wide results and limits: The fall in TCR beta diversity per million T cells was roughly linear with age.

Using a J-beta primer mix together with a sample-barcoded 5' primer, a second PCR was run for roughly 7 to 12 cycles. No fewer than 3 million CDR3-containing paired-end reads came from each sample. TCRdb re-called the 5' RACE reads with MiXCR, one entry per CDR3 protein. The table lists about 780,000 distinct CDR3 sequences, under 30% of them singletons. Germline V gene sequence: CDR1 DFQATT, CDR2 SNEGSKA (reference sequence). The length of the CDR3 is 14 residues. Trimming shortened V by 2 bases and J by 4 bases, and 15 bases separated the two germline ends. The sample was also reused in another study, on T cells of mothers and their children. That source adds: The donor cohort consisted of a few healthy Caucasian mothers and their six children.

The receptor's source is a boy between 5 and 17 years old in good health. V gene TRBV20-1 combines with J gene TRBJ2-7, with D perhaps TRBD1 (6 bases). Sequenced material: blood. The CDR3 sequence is CSARPPTGAYEQYF. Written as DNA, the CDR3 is TGCAGTGCTAGACCACCGACAGGAGCTTACGAGCAGTACTTC.